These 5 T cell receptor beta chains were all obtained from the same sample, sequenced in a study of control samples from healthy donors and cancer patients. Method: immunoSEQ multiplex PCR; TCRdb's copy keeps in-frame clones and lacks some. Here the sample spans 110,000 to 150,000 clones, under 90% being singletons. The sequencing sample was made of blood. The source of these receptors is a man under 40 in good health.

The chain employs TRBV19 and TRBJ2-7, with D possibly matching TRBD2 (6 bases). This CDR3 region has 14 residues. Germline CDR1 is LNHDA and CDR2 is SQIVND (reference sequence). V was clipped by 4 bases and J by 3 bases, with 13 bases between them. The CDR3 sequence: CASSTGDFLYEQYF. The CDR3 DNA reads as TGTGCCAGTAGTACGGGGGACTTCCTCTACGAGCAGTACTTC.

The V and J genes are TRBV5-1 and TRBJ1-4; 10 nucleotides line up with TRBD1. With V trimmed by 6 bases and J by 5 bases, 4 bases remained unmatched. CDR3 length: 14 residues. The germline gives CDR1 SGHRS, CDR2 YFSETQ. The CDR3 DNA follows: TGCGCCAGCACGCAGGGACAGGGGAATGAAAAACTGTTTTTT. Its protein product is CASTQGQGNEKLFF.

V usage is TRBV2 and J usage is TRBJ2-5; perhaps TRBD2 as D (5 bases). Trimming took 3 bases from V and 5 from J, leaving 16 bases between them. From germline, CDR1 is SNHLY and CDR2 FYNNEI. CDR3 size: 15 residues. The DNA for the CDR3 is TGTGCCAGCAGTGATCCCCGAGGGCTCGGGGAGACCCAGTACTTC. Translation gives CASSDPRGLGETQYF.

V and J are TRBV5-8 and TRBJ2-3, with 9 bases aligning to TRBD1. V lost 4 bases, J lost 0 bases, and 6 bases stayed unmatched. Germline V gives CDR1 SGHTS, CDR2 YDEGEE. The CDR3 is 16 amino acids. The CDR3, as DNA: TGTGCCAGCAGCACTTGGACAGGGGCAAGCACAGATACGCAGTATTTT. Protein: CASSTWTGASTDTQYF. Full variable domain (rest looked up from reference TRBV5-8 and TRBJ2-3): EAGVTQSPTHLIKTRGQQATLRCSPISGHTSVYWYQQALGLGLQFLLWYDEGEERNRGNFPPRFSGRQFPNYSSELNVNALELEDSALYLCASSTWTGASTDTQYFGPGTRLTVL.

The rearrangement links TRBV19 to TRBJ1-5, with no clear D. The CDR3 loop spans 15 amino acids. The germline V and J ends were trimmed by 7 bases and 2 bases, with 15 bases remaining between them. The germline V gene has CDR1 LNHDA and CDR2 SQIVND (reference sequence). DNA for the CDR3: TGTGCCAGTAAGGGCGGAAAGGCAGGCAATCAGCCCCAGCATTTT. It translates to CASKGGKAGNQPQHF. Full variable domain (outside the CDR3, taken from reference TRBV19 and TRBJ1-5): DGGITQSPKYLFRKEGQNVTLSCEQNLNHDAMYWYRQDPGQGLRLIYYSQIVNDFQKGDIAEGYSVSREKKESFPLTVTSAQKNPTAFYLCASKGGKAGNQPQHFGDGTRLSIL.